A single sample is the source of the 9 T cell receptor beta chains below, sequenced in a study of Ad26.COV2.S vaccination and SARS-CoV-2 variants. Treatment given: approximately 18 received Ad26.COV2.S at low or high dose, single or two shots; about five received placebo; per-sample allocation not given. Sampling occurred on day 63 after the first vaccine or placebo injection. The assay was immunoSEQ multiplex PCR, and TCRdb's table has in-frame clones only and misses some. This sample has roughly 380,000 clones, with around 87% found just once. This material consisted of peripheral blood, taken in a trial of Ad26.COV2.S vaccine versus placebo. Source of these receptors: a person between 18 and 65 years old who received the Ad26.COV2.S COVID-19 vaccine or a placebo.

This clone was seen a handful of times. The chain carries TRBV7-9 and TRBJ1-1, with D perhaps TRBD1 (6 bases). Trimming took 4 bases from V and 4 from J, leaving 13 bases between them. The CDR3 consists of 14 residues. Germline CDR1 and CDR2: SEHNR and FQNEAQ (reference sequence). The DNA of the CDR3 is TGTGCCAGCAGCTCCGGACAGAGAGGCACTGAAGCTTTCTTT. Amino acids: CASSSGQRGTEAFF.

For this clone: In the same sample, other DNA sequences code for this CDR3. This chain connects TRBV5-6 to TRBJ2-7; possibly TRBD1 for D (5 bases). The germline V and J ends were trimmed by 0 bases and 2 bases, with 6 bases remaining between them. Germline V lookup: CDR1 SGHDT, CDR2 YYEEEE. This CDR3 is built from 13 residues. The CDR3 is CASSLVGPYEQYF. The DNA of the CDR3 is TGTGCCAGCAGCTTGGTGGGGCCCTACGAGCAGTACTTC.

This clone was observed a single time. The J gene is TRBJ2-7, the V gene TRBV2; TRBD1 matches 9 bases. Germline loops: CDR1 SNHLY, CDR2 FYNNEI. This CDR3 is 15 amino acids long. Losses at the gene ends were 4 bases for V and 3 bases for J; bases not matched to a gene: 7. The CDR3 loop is CASSVQGQGYYEQYF. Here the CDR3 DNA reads TGTGCCAGCAGTGTACAAGGACAGGGGTACTACGAGCAGTACTTC.

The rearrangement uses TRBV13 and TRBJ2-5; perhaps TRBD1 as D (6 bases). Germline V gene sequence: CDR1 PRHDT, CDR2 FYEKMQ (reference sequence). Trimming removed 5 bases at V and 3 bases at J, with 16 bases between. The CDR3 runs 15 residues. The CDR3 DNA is TGTGCCAGCAGCCCGTCCAGGGGTAAAAAAGAGACCCAGTACTTC. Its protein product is CASSPSRGKKETQYF.

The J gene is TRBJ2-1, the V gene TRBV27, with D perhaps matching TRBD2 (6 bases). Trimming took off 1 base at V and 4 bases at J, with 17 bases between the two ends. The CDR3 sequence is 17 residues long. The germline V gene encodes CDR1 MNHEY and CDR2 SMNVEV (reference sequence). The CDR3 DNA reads TGTGCCAGCAGTTTATGGGCGGAGGGTAGCCCATACAATGAGCAGTTCTTC. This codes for CASSLWAEGSPYNEQFF.

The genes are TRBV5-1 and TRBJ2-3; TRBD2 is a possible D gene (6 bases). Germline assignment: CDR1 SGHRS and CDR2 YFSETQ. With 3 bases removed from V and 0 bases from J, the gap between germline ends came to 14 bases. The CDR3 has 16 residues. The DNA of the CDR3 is TGCGCCAGCAGCTGGGCCGGAGGGCACAGCACAGATACGCAGTATTTT. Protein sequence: CASSWAGGHSTDTQYF.

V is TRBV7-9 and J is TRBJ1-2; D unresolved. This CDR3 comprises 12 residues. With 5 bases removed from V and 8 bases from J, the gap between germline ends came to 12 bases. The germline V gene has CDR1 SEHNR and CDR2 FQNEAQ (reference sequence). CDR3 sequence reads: CASSDPHGGYTF. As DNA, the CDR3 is TGTGCCAGCAGCGACCCCCACGGAGGCTACACCTTC.

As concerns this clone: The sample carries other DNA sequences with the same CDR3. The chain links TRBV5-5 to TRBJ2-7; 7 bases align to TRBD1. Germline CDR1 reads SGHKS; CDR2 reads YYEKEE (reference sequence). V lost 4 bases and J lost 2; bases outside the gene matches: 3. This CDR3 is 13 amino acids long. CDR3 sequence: CASSPGTAYEQYF. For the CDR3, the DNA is TGTGCCAGCAGCCCTGGGACAGCCTACGAGCAGTACTTC.

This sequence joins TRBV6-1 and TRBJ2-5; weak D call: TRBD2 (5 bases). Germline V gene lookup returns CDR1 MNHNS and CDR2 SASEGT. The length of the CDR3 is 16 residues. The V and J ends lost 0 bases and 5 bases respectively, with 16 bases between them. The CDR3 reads CASSEARRMRGETQYF. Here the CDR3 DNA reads TGTGCCAGCAGTGAAGCAAGAAGGATGAGAGGGGAGACCCAGTACTTC.